Shown below are 32 T cell receptor beta chains from a single sample sequenced in a study of blood T cell repertoires in COVID-19. Here immunoSEQ multiplex PCR was the method, and the copy in TCRdb shows in-frame clones only, minus some. In the table there are hundreds of thousands of clones, roughly 90% of which are singletons. Sequencing was done on a sample of peripheral blood. These TCRs come from a man aged 40-49 years with acute or convalescent COVID-19.

This rearrangement joins TRBV15 to TRBJ2-5; TRBD2 agrees at 15 bases. The V gene end was trimmed by 4 bases and the J gene end by 14 bases; junction bases not matched to a gene: 5. The CDR3 runs 13 residues. Germline loops: CDR1 LNHNV, CDR2 YYDKDF (reference sequence). DNA of the CDR3: TGTGCCACCAGCACGAGGACTAGCGGGGGGGTATACTTC. Translated, it gives CATSTRTSGGVYF. The whole variable domain, remainder taken from reference TRBV15 and TRBJ2-5, is DAMVIQNPRYQVTQFGKPVTLSCSQTLNHNVMYWYQQKSSQAPKLLFHYYDKDFNNEADTPDNFQSRRPNTSFCFLDIRSPGLGDTAMYLCATSTRTSGGVYFGPGTRLLVL.

V gene TRBV7-3 combines with J gene TRBJ2-3, with TRBD1 identical over 7 bases. The CDR3 sequence is 15 residues long. Germline trimming cut 1 base from V and 0 bases from J; bases unmatched to any gene: 1. CDR1 and CDR2 (germline): SGHTA, FQGTGA. The CDR3 protein is CASSLRGQSTDTQYF. The CDR3 nucleotides read TGTGCCAGCAGCTTAAGGGGACAGAGCACAGATACGCAGTATTTT.

Note on this clone: This same CDR3 is encoded by further DNA sequences in the sample. The chain carries TRBV27 and TRBJ1-5, with D possibly being TRBD1 (5 bases). The length of the CDR3 is 13 residues. V was pared by 2 bases and J by 5 bases, with 7 bases between. Germline values: CDR1 MNHEY, CDR2 SMNVEV (reference sequence). The DNA for the CDR3 is TGTGCCAGCAGTTTACAGGGTGATCAGCCCCAGCATTTT. This gives the protein CASSLQGDQPQHF.

This chain uses TRBV7-8 with TRBJ1-6; TRBD1 aligns across 9 bases. CDR3 size: 15 residues. Germline V CDR1 and CDR2: SGHVS, FQNEAQ. V gave up 5 bases and J gave up 8 bases; unmatched junction bases: 7. The CDR3 coding sequence is TGTGCCAGCAGCGATCACCGGGACAGGGATTCACCCCTCCACTTT. This translates into CASSDHRDRDSPLHF.

The V call is TRBV27, the J call TRBJ2-1, with 8 bases matching TRBD2. The CDR3 runs 16 residues. Trimming cost V 0 bases and J 5 bases; bases outside gene matches: 6. Germline assignment: CDR1 MNHEY and CDR2 SMNVEV (reference sequence). CDR3 residues: CASSLSWREANNEQFF. In DNA form, the CDR3 reads TGTGCCAGCAGTTTATCGTGGCGGGAGGCCAACAATGAGCAGTTCTTC.

V and J are TRBV5-5 and TRBJ2-1, with D possibly matching TRBD2 (6 bases). V dropped 4 bases and J dropped 3 bases, with 20 bases sitting between them. The CDR3 covers 17 residues. The germline V gene encodes CDR1 SGHKS and CDR2 YYEKEE (reference sequence). CDR3 nucleotide sequence: TGTGCCAGCAGCCCAACGAGGAGGGGCGGATACTACAATGAGCAGTTCTTC. This sequence encodes CASSPTRRGGYYNEQFF.

CDR3 coding DNA: TGTGCCAGCAGTTTAAGCTTAAGAGGGGAGCAGTACTTC. It translates to CASSLSLRGEQYF. V gene TRBV27 combines with J gene TRBJ2-7; TRBD2 is a possible D gene (5 bases). V was shortened by 2 bases and J by 7 bases, with 12 bases between the two germline ends. Germline lookup yields CDR1 MNHEY and CDR2 SMNVEV (reference sequence). The CDR3 is 13 residues long.

With respect to this clone: This CDR3 is also generated by other DNA sequences in the sample. The V and J genes are TRBV19 and TRBJ2-1; weak D call: TRBD1 (5 bases). Germline CDR1 is LNHDA and CDR2 is SQIVND (reference sequence). This CDR3 is built from 14 residues. Trimming removed 3 bases at V and 4 bases at J, with 10 bases between. The CDR3 DNA reads TGTGCCAGTAGTATTGGGGCCGGGTACAATGAGCAGTTCTTC. Amino acids: CASSIGAGYNEQFF.

CDR3 amino acids: CASKFRDIQHF. The CDR3 coding sequence is TGTGCCAGCAAATTCCGGGACATCCAGCATTTT. The chain couples TRBV11-2 to TRBJ1-5, with a tentative D call TRBD1 (6 bases). Deletions cut 7 bases from V and 12 bases from J, with 13 bases between. The germline CDR1 and CDR2 sequences are SGHAT and FQNNGV. The CDR3 length is 11 residues.

V usage is TRBV29-1 and J usage is TRBJ1-2, with TRBD1 matching 10 bases. CDR3 length: 15 residues. Germline V gene sequence: CDR1 SQVTM, CDR2 ANQGSEA. The V and J ends lost 7 bases and 6 bases, in that order; junction bases with no gene match: 14. The CDR3 here is CSAPGQGSPADGYTF. The DNA for the CDR3 is TGCAGCGCACCGGGACAGGGGTCTCCAGCGGATGGCTACACCTTC. The whole variable domain, filled in from reference TRBV29-1 and TRBJ1-2, reads SAVISQKPSRDICQRGTSLTIQCQVDSQVTMMFWYRQQPGQSLTLIATANQGSEATYESGFVIDKFPISRPNLTFSTLTVSNMSPEDSSIYLCSAPGQGSPADGYTFGSGTRLTVV.

This chain uses TRBV6-5 with TRBJ2-3; TRBD1 agrees at 9 bases. V trimming: 6 bases; J trimming: 1 base; junction bases outside the gene matches: 5. The CDR3 spans 15 residues. Germline-derived CDR1 and CDR2 are MNHEY and SVGAGI. CDR3 loop: CASRDTGGGTDTQYF. Here the CDR3 DNA reads TGTGCCAGCAGAGACACAGGGGGCGGCACAGATACGCAGTATTTT.

The genes are TRBV7-9 and TRBJ2-2; TRBD2 agrees at 8 bases. J lost 7 bases, V lost 4 bases, and 14 bases had no gene match. This CDR3 has 17 amino acids. From germline, CDR1 is SEHNR and CDR2 FQNEAQ (reference sequence). This CDR3 is CASSSTLSGIKNGELFF. The DNA for the CDR3 is TGTGCCAGCAGCTCAACTCTTAGCGGGATCAAGAACGGGGAGCTGTTTTTT.

This rearrangement joins TRBV28 to TRBJ1-2, with D possibly matching TRBD1 (6 bases). CDR3 length: 13 residues. Germline CDR1 is MDHEN and CDR2 is SYDVKM. Trimming took off 3 bases at V and 2 bases at J, with 7 bases between the two ends. The CDR3 sequence is CASSFGQNYGYTF. The CDR3 DNA reads as TGTGCCAGCAGTTTTGGACAGAACTATGGCTACACCTTC.

CDR3 protein: CAVNRDYEQYF. Written as DNA, the CDR3 is TGTGCCGTCAACAGGGACTACGAGCAGTACTTC. This sequence joins TRBV2 and TRBJ2-7; a weak D match, TRBD1 (6 bases). This CDR3 is 11 amino acids long. Germline V gene data show CDR1 as SNHLY and CDR2 as FYNNEI. V was shortened by 11 bases and J by 3 bases, with 11 bases between the two germline ends.

The rearrangement joins TRBV6-5 to TRBJ1-1; D gene ambiguous. The CDR3 length is 14 residues. Trimming cost V 6 bases and J 0 bases, with 11 bases left between them. Germline lookup yields CDR1 MNHEY and CDR2 SVGAGI. The CDR3 DNA reads TGTGCCAGCAGCCTCCTAATGATGAACACTGAAGCTTTCTTT. Translating it yields CASSLLMMNTEAFF.

The gene calls are TRBV27 and TRBJ2-7; TRBD1 aligns across 7 bases. In germline, CDR1 is MNHEY, CDR2 SMNVEV (reference sequence). CDR3 length: 13 residues. J lost 3 bases, V lost 5 bases, and 4 bases had no gene match. CDR3 in DNA: TGTGCCAGCAGTACCCGACAGGGCTACGAGCAGTACTTC. It yields the protein CASSTRQGYEQYF.

CDR3 residues: CASSFTGGQETQYF. Here the CDR3 DNA reads TGCGCCAGCAGCTTCACAGGGGGCCAAGAGACCCAGTACTTC. The rearrangement links TRBV5-1 to TRBJ2-5; 8 bases match TRBD1. V lost 2 bases and J lost 1; bases outside the gene matches: 1. The CDR3 covers 14 residues. Germline V CDR1 and CDR2: SGHRS, YFSETQ.

CDR3 protein: CASSPFRVQETQYF. CDR3 bases: TGTGCCAGCAGCCCGTTCAGGGTGCAAGAGACCCAGTACTTC. The chain links TRBV3-1 (or the pseudogene TRBV3-2) to TRBJ2-5; D is perhaps TRBD1 (5 bases). CDR1 is LGHDT and CDR2 is YNNKEL in the germline V gene (reference sequence). This CDR3 has 14 residues. The V end was cut by 4 bases, the J end by 2 bases, with 11 bases between.

This chain connects TRBV19 to TRBJ1-5; perhaps TRBD1 as D (6 bases). Germline V gene lookup returns CDR1 LNHDA and CDR2 SQIVND (reference sequence). V lost 6 bases to trimming and J lost 5 bases, with 14 bases between them. This CDR3 is built from 14 residues. The CDR3 nucleotides are TGTGCCAGTAGCAGAAACGACAGGTATCAGCCCCAGCATTTT. Protein: CASSRNDRYQPQHF.

The chain has TRBV28 and TRBJ2-7, with a weak D call TRBD1 (6 bases). The V gene lost 3 bases and the J gene lost 4 bases, with 13 bases spanning the gap. The germline gives CDR1 MDHEN, CDR2 SYDVKM. This CDR3 comprises 14 residues. The CDR3 here is CASSFSGVGYEQYF. CDR3 DNA: TGTGCCAGCAGTTTTTCAGGGGTGGGGTACGAGCAGTACTTC.

The chain uses TRBV3-1 (or the pseudogene TRBV3-2) and TRBJ2-5; the D is unclear. Germline V gene sequence: CDR1 LGHDT, CDR2 YNNKEL (reference sequence). V was pared by 2 bases and J by 5 bases, with 9 bases between. The CDR3 sequence is 13 residues long. CDR3 region: CASSQNLMETQYF. The CDR3 DNA reads as TGTGCCAGCAGCCAAAATCTTATGGAGACCCAGTACTTC.

This clone was detected once. Here the CDR3 reads CASSVGGTGDYGYTF. DNA for the CDR3: TGTGCCAGCAGCGTAGGGGGGACAGGGGATTATGGCTACACCTTC. The V gene is TRBV9, the J gene TRBJ1-2, with 10 nucleotides matching TRBD1. The CDR3 is 15 residues long. Germline V CDR1 and CDR2: SGDLS, YYNGEE. The V and J ends lost 0 bases and 5 bases, in that order; junction bases with no gene match: 4.

The V call is TRBV19, the J call TRBJ1-5, with D possibly matching TRBD1 (5 bases). CDR3 length equals 18 residues. Germline loops: CDR1 LNHDA, CDR2 SQIVND (reference sequence). V was shortened by 3 bases and J by 6 bases, with 24 bases between the two germline ends. The CDR3 protein is CASSMGSGMFVSAQPQHF. Here the CDR3 DNA reads TGTGCCAGTAGTATGGGGTCAGGGATGTTTGTTTCAGCTCAGCCCCAGCATTTT.

The chain is built from TRBV4-3 and TRBJ1-2; D is ambiguous. V shed 5 bases and J shed 7 bases, with 17 bases lying between them. Germline V lookup: CDR1 LGHNA, CDR2 YSLEER. The CDR3 loop spans 14 amino acids. CDR3 amino acids: CASSAGPFPGGYTF. CDR3 DNA: TGCGCCAGCAGCGCCGGTCCCTTCCCGGGTGGCTACACCTTC.

The chain joins TRBV5-1 to TRBJ1-5; 11 bases are a match to TRBD1. Germline V gene data show CDR1 as SGHRS and CDR2 as YFSETQ. The junction had 8 bases not matched to a gene; V was cut back by 0 bases and J by 0 bases. The CDR3 totals 19 residues. CDR3 nucleotide sequence: TGCGCCAGCAGCTTGGGGACAGGGGGCCTTGGTAATAGCAATCAGCCCCAGCATTTT. As protein: CASSLGTGGLGNSNQPQHF. Looking up the rest from reference TRBV5-1 and TRBJ1-5 gives the full variable domain: KAGVTQTPRYLIKTRGQQVTLSCSPISGHRSVSWYQQTPGQGLQFLFEYFSETQRNKGNFPGRFSGRQFSNSRSEMNVSTLELGDSALYLCASSLGTGGLGNSNQPQHFGDGTRLSIL.

The chain carries TRBV2 and TRBJ2-1; 11 bases are shared with TRBD2. Looked up from germline, CDR1 is SNHLY and CDR2 is FYNNEI. The V gene end was trimmed by 8 bases and the J gene end by 9 bases; junction bases not matched to a gene: 15. This CDR3 is 16 amino acids long. This chain's CDR3 is CASLSKTSGSLGEQFF. The CDR3 DNA is TGTGCCAGCTTAAGCAAAACTAGCGGGAGTTTGGGTGAGCAGTTCTTC.

The V gene is TRBV6-5, the J gene TRBJ1-3; D is possibly TRBD1 (6 bases). The CDR3 spans 15 residues. Germline V gives CDR1 MNHEY, CDR2 SVGAGI. Trimming removed 6 bases from V and 2 bases from J, with 14 bases in between. The CDR3 region is CASSLGTMAGNTIYF. DNA of the CDR3: TGTGCCAGCAGCCTAGGGACAATGGCTGGAAACACCATATATTTT.

V gene TRBV19 combines with J gene TRBJ1-5, with 7 bases matching TRBD1. CDR1 LNHDA and CDR2 SQIVND come from the germline V gene (reference sequence). V lost 0 bases to trimming and J lost 5 bases; unmatched junction nucleotides: 13. The CDR3 consists of 18 residues. The CDR3 bases are TGTGCCAGTAGTATAGATGATCACGGGACAGCGGTGTATCAGCCCCAGCATTTT. It specifies CASSIDDHGTAVYQPQHF.

The chain links TRBV3-1 (or the pseudogene TRBV3-2) to TRBJ1-2; maybe TRBD1 (6 bases). The CDR3 is made up of 14 amino acids. V was pared by 5 bases and J by 7 bases, with 17 bases between. Germline lookup yields CDR1 LGHDT and CDR2 YNNKEL (reference sequence). CDR3 residues: CASSATGPSGGYTF. CDR3 nucleotides: TGTGCCAGCAGCGCAACAGGGCCGTCCGGTGGCTACACCTTC.

The V and J genes are TRBV6-4 and TRBJ1-6; D is perhaps TRBD1 (6 bases). The length of the CDR3 is 12 residues. In germline, CDR1 is MRHNA, CDR2 SNTAGT. Deletions cut 6 bases from V and 8 bases from J, with 8 bases between. CDR3 coding DNA: TGTGCCAGCAGATCAGGGGATTCACCCCTCCACTTT. Amino acid sequence: CASRSGDSPLHF.

V usage is TRBV29-1 and J usage is TRBJ1-5, with 9 bases matching TRBD1. V dropped 6 bases and J dropped 5; count of bases not matched to a gene: 8. Germline CDR1 reads SQVTM; CDR2 reads ANQGSEA. This CDR3 contains 14 residues. CDR3 in DNA: TGCAGCGTCAGTTGGAGGACAGGGGATCAGCCCCAGCATTTT. Translated: CSVSWRTGDQPQHF.

The chain uses TRBV6-5 and TRBJ2-7, with D maybe TRBD1 (6 bases). The germline CDR1 and CDR2 sequences are MNHEY and SVGAGI. CDR3 length: 15 residues. The germline V and J ends were trimmed by 0 bases and 1 base, with 10 bases remaining between them. CDR3 in amino acids: CASSYSQGLSYEQYF. The CDR3 bases are TGTGCCAGCAGTTACTCACAGGGATTGTCCTACGAGCAGTACTTC.